This T cell receptor beta chain was sequenced during a study of human T cells and chemical hapten exposure. Study as a whole: TCR yields per sample varied, mainly owing to small pooled library volume differences. Study results and caveats: TCRs above 1 in 1000 frequency did not change with DPC sensitization.

The CDR3 runs to 14 residues. Germline V gene data show CDR1 as SGHTA and CDR2 as FQGNSA. Trimming removed 7 bases at V and 5 bases at J, with 15 bases between. A few counts support this clonotype. The antigen remains undetermined. Total RNA was isolated from whole blood that had not been fractionated. Attachment of unique molecular identifiers to individual cDNA molecules was performed in the library. The authors' processing: From about 20,000 to 690,000 TCRs were found per sample, with a median of about 96,000. Via MiXCR, TCRdb re-called the 5' RACE reads, giving one row per CDR3 protein. TCRdb assigned the V and J calls; the authors' analysis was not used. Of fewer than 150,000 distinct CDR3 sequences listed, around a fifth are singletons.

The chain has TRBV7-2 and TRBJ2-1, with D tentatively TRBD2 (6 bases). This sequence was found in a human donor in good health. The DNA for the CDR3 is TGTGCCAGCATTCTAGCGACCCTTAACAATGAGCAGTTCTTC. It encodes CASILATLNNEQFF.